This T cell receptor beta chain was observed in a study of blood T cell repertoires in COVID-19. Some clones are missing from TCRdb's copy, which holds only in-frame ones; the method was immunoSEQ multiplex PCR. This sample carries around 250,000 clones, roughly 90% of them seen once, and the ten largest clones take about 3%. The length of the CDR3 is 12 residues. Germline V gene lookup returns CDR1 WNHNN and CDR2 SYGVQD (reference sequence). Deletions cut 2 bases from V and 5 bases from J, with 6 bases between. This sequence joins TRBV10-1 and TRBJ2-5; D remains unclear. Sequenced input: peripheral blood. The sequence came from a woman between 25 and 40 years old with active or convalescent COVID-19. The CDR3 loop is CASSELFETQYF. The CDR3 DNA reads as TGCGCCAGCAGTGAGCTATTCGAGACCCAGTACTTC.